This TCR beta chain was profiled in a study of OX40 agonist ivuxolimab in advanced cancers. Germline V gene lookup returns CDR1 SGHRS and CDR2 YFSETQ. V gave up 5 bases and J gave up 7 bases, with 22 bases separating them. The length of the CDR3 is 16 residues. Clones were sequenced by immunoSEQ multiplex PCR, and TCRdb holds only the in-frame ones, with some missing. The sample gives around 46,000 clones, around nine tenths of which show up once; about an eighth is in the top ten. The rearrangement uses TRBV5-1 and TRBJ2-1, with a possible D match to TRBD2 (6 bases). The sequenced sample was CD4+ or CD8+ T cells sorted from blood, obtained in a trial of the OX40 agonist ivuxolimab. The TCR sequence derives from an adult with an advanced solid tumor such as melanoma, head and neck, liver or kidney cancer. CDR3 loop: CASRYSGTGEGNEQFF. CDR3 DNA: TGCGCCAGCAGATACTCTGGGACGGGGGAAGGGAATGAGCAGTTCTTC.